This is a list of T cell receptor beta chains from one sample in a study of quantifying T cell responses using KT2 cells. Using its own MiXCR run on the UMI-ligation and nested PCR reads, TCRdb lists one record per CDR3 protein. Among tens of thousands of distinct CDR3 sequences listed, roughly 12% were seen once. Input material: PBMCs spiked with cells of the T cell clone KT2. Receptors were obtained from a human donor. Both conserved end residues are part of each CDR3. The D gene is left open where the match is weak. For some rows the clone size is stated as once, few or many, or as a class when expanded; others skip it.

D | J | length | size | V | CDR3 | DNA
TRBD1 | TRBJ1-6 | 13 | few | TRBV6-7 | CASRDRGNSPLHF | TGTGCCAGCCGGGACAGGGGGAACTCACCCCTCCACTTT
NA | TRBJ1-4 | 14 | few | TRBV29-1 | CSVFGGRRNEKLFF | TGCAGCGTCTTCGGGGGCAGGCGAAATGAAAAACTGTTTTTT
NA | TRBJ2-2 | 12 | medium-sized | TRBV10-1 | CASPGHTGELFF | TGCGCCAGCCCGGGACACACCGGGGAGCTGTTTTTT
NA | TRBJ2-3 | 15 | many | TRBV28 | CASSGIAVARDTQYF | TGTGCCAGCAGTGGGATAGCGGTAGCTCGGGATACGCAGTATTTT
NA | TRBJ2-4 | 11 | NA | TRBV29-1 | CSVEDRPIRYF | TGCAGCGTTGAGGACAGACCCATACGATACTTC
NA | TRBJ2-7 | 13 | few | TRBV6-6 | CASSSERDYEQYF | TGTGCCAGCAGTTCCGAGAGGGACTACGAGCAGTACTTC
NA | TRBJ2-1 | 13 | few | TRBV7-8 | CASSPVSGNEQFF | TGTGCCAGCAGCCCAGTTTCGGGCAATGAGCAGTTCTTC
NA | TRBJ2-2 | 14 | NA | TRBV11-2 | CASSLDGYTGELFF | TGTGCCAGCAGCTTAGATGGTTACACCGGGGAGCTGTTTTTT
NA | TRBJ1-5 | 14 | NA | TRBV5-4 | CASSLGRGNQPQHF | TGTGCCAGCAGCTTGGGGAGGGGCAATCAGCCCCAGCATTTT
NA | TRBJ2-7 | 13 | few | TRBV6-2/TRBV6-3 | CASTGRNYYEQYF | TGTGCCAGCACCGGACGTAACTACTACGAGCAGTACTTC
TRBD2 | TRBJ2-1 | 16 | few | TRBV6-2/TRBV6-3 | CASSLRTSWSYNEQFF | TGTGCCAGCAGCCTTCGGACTAGCTGGAGCTACAATGAGCAGTTCTTC
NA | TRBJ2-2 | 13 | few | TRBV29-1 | CSVCYPNTGELFF | TGCAGCGTATGTTACCCGAACACCGGGGAGCTGTTTTTT
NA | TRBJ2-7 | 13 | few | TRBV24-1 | CATSDGESNEQYF | TGTGCCACCAGTGATGGGGAGAGCAACGAGCAGTACTTC
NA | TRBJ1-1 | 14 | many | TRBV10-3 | CASMGQVMNTEAFF | TGTGCCAGCATGGGCCAAGTAATGAACACTGAAGCTTTCTTT
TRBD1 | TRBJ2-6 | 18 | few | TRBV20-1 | CSARDRTGRRSGANVLTF | TGCAGTGCTAGAGATCGGACAGGGAGAAGGTCTGGGGCCAACGTCCTGACTTTC
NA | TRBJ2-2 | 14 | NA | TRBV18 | CASSVDSFTGELFF | TGTGCCAGCTCAGTAGACTCGTTCACCGGGGAGCTGTTTTTT
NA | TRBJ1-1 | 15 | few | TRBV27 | CASSPSGRMNTEAFF | TGTGCCAGCAGTCCCTCAGGACGGATGAACACTGAAGCTTTCTTT
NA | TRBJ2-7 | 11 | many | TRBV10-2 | CASSEAYEQYF | TGCGCCAGCAGTGAGGCCTACGAGCAGTACTTC
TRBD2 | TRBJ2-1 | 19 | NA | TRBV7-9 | CASRDQPSGGASSYNEQFF | TGTGCCAGCAGGGATCAACCTAGCGGGGGGGCGAGCTCCTACAATGAGCAGTTCTTC
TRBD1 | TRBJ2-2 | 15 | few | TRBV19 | CASSTGQGLTGELFF | TGTGCCAGTAGTACGGGACAGGGGTTAACCGGGGAGCTGTTTTTT
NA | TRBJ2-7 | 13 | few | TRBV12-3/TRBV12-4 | CASSGIGGGEQYF | TGTGCCAGCAGTGGCATAGGGGGAGGCGAGCAGTACTTC
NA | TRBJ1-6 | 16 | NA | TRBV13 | CASSSRVSSYNSPLHF | TGTGCCAGCAGCTCCAGGGTATCCTCCTATAATTCACCCCTCCACTTT
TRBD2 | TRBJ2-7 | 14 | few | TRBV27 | CASRSSGGPYEQYF | TGTGCCAGCAGAAGTAGCGGGGGCCCCTACGAGCAGTACTTC
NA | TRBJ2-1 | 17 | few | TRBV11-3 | CASSLAWGQGSYNEQFF | TGTGCCAGCAGCTTAGCTTGGGGGCAGGGCTCCTACAATGAGCAGTTCTTC
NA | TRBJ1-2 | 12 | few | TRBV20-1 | CRAGQTYYGYTF | TGCAGAGCCGGACAGACTTACTATGGCTACACCTTC
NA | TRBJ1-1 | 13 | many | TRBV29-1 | CSVDQAENTEAFF | TGCAGCGTTGACCAAGCAGAGAACACTGAAGCTTTCTTT
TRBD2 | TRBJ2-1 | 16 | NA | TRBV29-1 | CSVSGTSGTVNNEQFF | TGCAGCGTTTCGGGGACTAGCGGGACAGTGAACAATGAGCAGTTCTTC
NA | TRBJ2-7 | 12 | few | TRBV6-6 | CASSLGAGEQYF | TGTGCCAGCAGTTTAGGGGCGGGCGAGCAGTACTTC
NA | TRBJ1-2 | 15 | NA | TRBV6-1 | CASSGDYGPVYGYTF | TGTGCCAGCAGTGGCGATTATGGACCCGTTTATGGCTACACCTTC
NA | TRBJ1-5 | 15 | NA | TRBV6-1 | CASSGPRVGNQPQHF | TGTGCCAGCAGTGGCCCCAGGGTCGGCAATCAGCCCCAGCATTTT
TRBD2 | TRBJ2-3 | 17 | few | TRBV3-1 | CASSPGTSGSSSDTQYF | TGTGCCAGCAGCCCCGGGACTAGCGGGAGTTCGTCAGATACGCAGTATTTT
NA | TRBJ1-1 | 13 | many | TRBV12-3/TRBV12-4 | CASSFGAYTEAFF | TGTGCCAGCAGTTTTGGGGCTTACACTGAAGCTTTCTTT
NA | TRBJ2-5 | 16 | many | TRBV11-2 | CASSFFAGANQETQYF | TGTGCCAGCAGCTTTTTCGCGGGGGCAAACCAAGAGACCCAGTACTTC
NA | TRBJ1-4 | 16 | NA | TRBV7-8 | CASSPQQGVSNEKLFF | TGTGCCAGCAGCCCCCAACAAGGGGTATCTAATGAAAAACTGTTTTTT
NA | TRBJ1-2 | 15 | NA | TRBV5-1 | CASSSGASPRRGYTF | TGCGCCAGCAGCTCTGGAGCATCCCCCCGACGGGGCTACACCTTC
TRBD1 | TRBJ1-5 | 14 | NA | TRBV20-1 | CSARTGFSNQPQHF | TGCAGTGCACGGACAGGTTTCAGCAATCAGCCCCAGCATTTT
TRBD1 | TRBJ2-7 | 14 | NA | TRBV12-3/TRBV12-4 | CASRKTGGGYEQYF | TGTGCCAGCAGGAAAACAGGGGGCGGCTACGAGCAGTACTTC
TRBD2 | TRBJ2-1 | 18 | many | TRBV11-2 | CASSRSVRLAGGAIEQFF | TGTGCCAGCAGCCGAAGCGTAAGACTAGCGGGAGGGGCTATTGAGCAGTTCTTC